What follows are 22 T cell receptor beta chains derived from one specimen sequenced in a study of T cell responses to AZD1222 COVID-19 vaccine. TCRdb's table, derived via immunoSEQ multiplex PCR, lists solely in-frame clones and lacks some. The top ten clones hold roughly 2.2% of a sample with 150,000 to 200,000 clones, roughly 92% of them seen once. The sample in question was peripheral blood, obtained on day 0 of AZD1222 vaccination. The receptors stem from an adult in good health.

V and J are TRBV28 and TRBJ2-1, with 9 bases identical to TRBD1. This CDR3 has 15 residues. V shed 7 bases, J shed 6 bases, and the junction held 10 bases outside the gene matches. Germline V lookup: CDR1 MDHEN, CDR2 SYDVKM. The CDR3 DNA follows: TGTGCCAGCACCTCGCGGCGGACAGGGGCCAATGAGCAGTTCTTC. It translates to CASTSRRTGANEQFF.

The chain combines TRBV18 with TRBJ2-3; 9 bases are a match to TRBD2. The CDR3 has 17 residues. V gave up 2 bases and J gave up 0 bases; unmatched junction bases: 6. The germline V gene has CDR1 KGHSH and CDR2 LQKENI. CDR3 loop: CASSPAIAGVSTDTQYF. The CDR3 bases are TGTGCCAGCTCACCAGCCATAGCGGGAGTAAGCACAGATACGCAGTATTTT.

The V call is TRBV7-8, the J call TRBJ1-2, with D possibly being TRBD1 (6 bases). V lost 1 base and J lost 1, with 13 bases in between. The CDR3 is 16 residues long. CDR1 and CDR2 from the germline V gene are SGHVS and FQNEAQ. The DNA of the CDR3 is TGTGCCAGCAGCTTAGGGGGGGCAGGGAGTAACTATGGCTACACCTTC. Amino acid sequence: CASSLGGAGSNYGYTF.

This chain uses TRBV7-2 with TRBJ1-1; D is possibly TRBD1 (5 bases). V shed 5 bases and J shed 0 bases, with 7 bases lying between them. Germline CDR1 and CDR2: SGHTA and FQGNSA. The CDR3 runs to 13 residues. In DNA, the CDR3 is TGTGCCAGCAGCCAGGGAATGAACACTGAAGCTTTCTTT. Translation: CASSQGMNTEAFF. The full variable domain, its missing parts supplied by reference TRBV7-2 and TRBJ1-1, is GAGVSQSPSNKVTEKGKDVELRCDPISGHTALYWYRQSLGQGLEFLIYFQGNSAPDKSGLPSDRFSAERTGGSVSTLTIQRTQQEDSAVYLCASSQGMNTEAFFGQGTRLTVV.

This rearrangement joins TRBV18 to TRBJ1-1; D is uncertain. The CDR3 is made up of 14 amino acids. The germline V gene encodes CDR1 KGHSH and CDR2 LQKENI. V lost 2 bases and J 5 bases, leaving 12 bases between the germline ends. The CDR3 region is CASSPSGGITEAFF. For the CDR3, the DNA is TGTGCCAGCTCACCATCAGGAGGGATTACTGAAGCTTTCTTT.

The gene calls are TRBV5-1 and TRBJ2-7; maybe TRBD1 (5 bases). The CDR3 runs to 15 residues. CDR1 SGHRS and CDR2 YFSETQ come from the germline V gene. The germline V and J ends were trimmed by 0 bases and 0 bases, with 10 bases remaining between them. In DNA form, the CDR3 reads TGCGCCAGCAGCTTGGAGGGGAAGAGCTCCTACGAGCAGTACTTC. It encodes CASSLEGKSSYEQYF.

The J gene is TRBJ1-2, the V gene TRBV20-1; 7 positions agree with TRBD1. V gave up 6 bases and J gave up 8 bases; unmatched junction bases: 6. Germline V gene sequence: CDR1 DFQATT, CDR2 SNEGSKA (reference sequence). The CDR3 has 11 amino acids. CDR3 loop: CSADLQGGYTF. The CDR3 DNA is TGCAGTGCGGATCTACAGGGGGGCTACACCTTC.

V is TRBV4-2 and J is TRBJ2-1; maybe TRBD2 (7 bases). Trimming cost V 1 base and J 7 bases, with 20 bases left between them. CDR1 is LGHNA, CDR2 YNFKEQ, per germline. This CDR3 is built from 17 residues. CDR3: CASSQAASAGAGNEQFF. CDR3 bases: TGTGCCAGCAGCCAAGCGGCGTCCGCGGGGGCAGGGAATGAGCAGTTCTTC.

The J gene is TRBJ1-1, the V gene TRBV27; D might be TRBD1 (5 bases). The germline V and J ends were trimmed by 3 bases and 1 base, with 9 bases remaining between them. Looked up from germline, CDR1 is MNHEY and CDR2 is SMNVEV (reference sequence). This CDR3 is built from 14 residues. This chain's CDR3 is CASSFRVGNTEAFF. CDR3 coding DNA: TGTGCCAGCAGTTTCAGGGTGGGGAACACTGAAGCTTTCTTT.

The chain couples TRBV12-3 or TRBV12-4 to TRBJ2-7; a possible D gene is TRBD2 (5 bases). V shed 3 bases and J shed 7 bases, with 10 bases lying between them. The CDR3 loop spans 12 amino acids. This CDR3 reads CASSFSRGEQYF. In DNA form, the CDR3 reads TGTGCCAGCAGTTTTAGCCGCGGGGAGCAGTACTTC.

This chain uses TRBV6-1 with TRBJ1-2; D unclear. V gave up 0 bases and J gave up 8 bases, with 10 bases separating them. In germline, CDR1 is MNHNS, CDR2 SASEGT. The CDR3 totals 13 residues. CDR3 DNA sequence: TGTGCCAGCAGTGAAGCATGGGCGCAAGGCTACACCTTC. It is translated as CASSEAWAQGYTF.

The rearrangement links TRBV1 to TRBJ2-2; TRBD1, as called in the table, went unchecked against the DNA. TRBV1 is classified as a pseudogene. The CDR3 runs 17 residues. The CDR3 nucleotides read TGCACCAGCAGCCAAGGGGACAGAGATTTCAACACCGGGGAGCTGTTTTTT. Translated, it gives CTSSQGDRDFNTGELFF.

This chain uses TRBV21-1 with TRBJ1-2; TRBD1 is taken as the D call from the table, unchecked against the DNA. TRBV21-1 is reported as a pseudogene. The CDR3 has 18 residues. CDR3 in amino acids: CASSPKPGTGVTHYGYTF. For the CDR3, the DNA is TGTGCCAGCAGCCCAAAGCCCGGGACAGGAGTTACGCACTATGGCTACACCTTC.

The V call is TRBV18, the J call TRBJ1-1; D gene uncertain. CDR1 is KGHSH and CDR2 is LQKENI in the germline V gene. V lost 2 bases and J lost 0, with 7 bases in between. The CDR3 loop spans 14 amino acids. The CDR3 loop reads CASSPGVLNTEAFF. The CDR3 DNA sequence: TGTGCCAGCTCACCAGGGGTCCTGAACACTGAAGCTTTCTTT.

This sequence joins TRBV7-2 and TRBJ2-7; TRBD2 matches 11 bases. CDR1 SGHTA and CDR2 FQGNSA come from the germline V gene. V shed 5 bases and J 3 bases; nucleotides not matched to a gene: 9. The CDR3 covers 16 residues. DNA for the CDR3: TGTGCCAGCAGCATTACGACTAGCGGGGACAACTACGAGCAGTACTTC. Its protein is CASSITTSGDNYEQYF.

V usage is TRBV5-1 and J usage is TRBJ1-1; D unclear. This CDR3 spans 12 amino acids. Trimming stripped 2 bases from V and 8 bases from J, with 10 bases between. CDR1 and CDR2 (germline): SGHRS, YFSETQ. CDR3 amino acids: CASSFLGVEAFF. In DNA, the CDR3 is TGCGCCAGCAGCTTCCTCGGGGTGGAAGCTTTCTTT.

The chain links TRBV5-1 to TRBJ1-3; a weak D match, TRBD1 (5 bases). Trimming took off 1 base at V and 2 bases at J, with 7 bases between the two ends. In germline, CDR1 is SGHRS, CDR2 YFSETQ. This CDR3 has 14 amino acids. The CDR3 here is CASSLTGTGNTIYF. The CDR3, as DNA: TGCGCCAGCAGCTTGACAGGAACTGGAAACACCATATATTTT. Filled out from reference TRBV5-1 and TRBJ1-3, the complete variable domain reads KAGVTQTPRYLIKTRGQQVTLSCSPISGHRSVSWYQQTPGQGLQFLFEYFSETQRNKGNFPGRFSGRQFSNSRSEMNVSTLELGDSALYLCASSLTGTGNTIYFGEGSWLTVV.

The V call is TRBV5-4, the J call TRBJ1-2, with D hard to call. The CDR3 spans 14 residues. With 0 bases removed from V and 2 bases from J, the gap between germline ends came to 8 bases. The V gene's germline CDR1 is SGHNT and CDR2 YYREEE (reference sequence). CDR3 nucleotides: TGTGCCAGCAGCTTGGACAAGGTCAACTATGGCTACACCTTC. Its translation is CASSLDKVNYGYTF.

This chain links TRBV7-2 with TRBJ2-2, with unresolved D. The CDR3 runs 13 residues. Trimming stripped 3 bases from V and 2 bases from J, with 4 bases between. Per germline, CDR1 SGHTA and CDR2 FQGNSA. CDR3 nucleotide sequence: TGTGCCAGCAGCTTTTCTAACACCGGGGAGCTGTTTTTT. Encoded protein: CASSFSNTGELFF.

The CDR3: CASSSGTRSNQPQHF. CDR3 sequence (DNA): TGTGCCAGCAGCTCCGGGACTCGCAGCAATCAGCCCCAGCATTTT. V gene TRBV7-9 combines with J gene TRBJ1-5, with D possibly being TRBD1 (5 bases). The CDR3 contains 15 residues. V was pared by 4 bases and J by 1 base, with 11 bases between. The germline gives CDR1 SEHNR, CDR2 FQNEAQ (reference sequence). The variable domain in full, with the rest retrieved from reference TRBV7-9 and TRBJ1-5, is DTGVSQNPRHKITKRGQNVTFRCDPISEHNRLYWYRQTLGQGPEFLTYFQNEAQLEKSRLLSDRFSAERPKGSFSTLEIQRTEQGDSAMYLCASSSGTRSNQPQHFGDGTRLSIL.

This clone is a singleton in its sample. This sequence joins TRBV2 and TRBJ1-1; D unresolved. The CDR3 consists of 14 residues. V lost 6 bases, J lost 8 bases, and 19 bases lay in between. Per the germline V gene, CDR1 is SNHLY and CDR2 is FYNNEI. The CDR3 DNA follows: TGTGCCAGCAGCGCCGGGCCACAAGCTAGGGAAGCTTTCTTT. This sequence encodes CASSAGPQAREAFF.

V usage is TRBV7-2 and J usage is TRBJ1-3; D uncertain. The germline V and J ends were trimmed by 4 bases and 1 base, with 11 bases remaining between them. The length of the CDR3 is 15 residues. The germline V gene has CDR1 SGHTA and CDR2 FQGNSA. This CDR3 reads CASSYRYRSGNTIYF. CDR3 DNA: TGTGCCAGCAGCTACCGTTATAGGTCTGGAAACACCATATATTTT.